This T cell receptor delta chain was documented in a study of γδ T cells in repeated Plasmodium falciparum infection. Study-level background: Age- and gender-matched Australian children served as comparison for malaria-exposed Malian children. Each infection was followed by sampling at 21 days, plus baseline and some pre-infection draws. Study-level results: Vdelta2-negative gammadelta repertoires appeared less diverse and less shared in Malian than Australian children.

This CDR3 is built from 19 residues. Looked up from germline, CDR1 is TSWWSYY and CDR2 is QGS. Trimming at V came to 0 bases and at J to 5 bases, leaving 13 bases not matched to a gene. Bulk repertoires came from Vgamma9/Vdelta2+ or Vdelta2-negative gammadelta T cells flow-sorted from PBMC. This clone was seen only a few times. What it binds is unknown. This likely came from a read error, as a far larger clone is one base away. At the DNA level, this CDR3 is encoded by other sequences in the same sample as well. Sequencing covered both gamma and delta TCR chains per sample. TCRdb reanalyzed the multiplex PCR reads using CATT. This table has 75,000 to 95,000 delta-chain clones, roughly 0.98% appearing once.

The chain is built from TRDV1 and TRDJ1, with 12 bases identical to TRDD3. TCRdb gives no J gene; it was assigned here by matching the DNA to germline. Material for sequencing was gamma-delta T cells from blood. This sequence originates from a pool of human donors (malaria-infected and uninfected, not separated). CDR3 sequence: CALGELVRILGDTGDKLIF. CDR3 DNA sequence: TGTGCTCTTGGGGAACTGGTCCGAATACTGGGGGATACTGGGGATAAACTCATCTTT.